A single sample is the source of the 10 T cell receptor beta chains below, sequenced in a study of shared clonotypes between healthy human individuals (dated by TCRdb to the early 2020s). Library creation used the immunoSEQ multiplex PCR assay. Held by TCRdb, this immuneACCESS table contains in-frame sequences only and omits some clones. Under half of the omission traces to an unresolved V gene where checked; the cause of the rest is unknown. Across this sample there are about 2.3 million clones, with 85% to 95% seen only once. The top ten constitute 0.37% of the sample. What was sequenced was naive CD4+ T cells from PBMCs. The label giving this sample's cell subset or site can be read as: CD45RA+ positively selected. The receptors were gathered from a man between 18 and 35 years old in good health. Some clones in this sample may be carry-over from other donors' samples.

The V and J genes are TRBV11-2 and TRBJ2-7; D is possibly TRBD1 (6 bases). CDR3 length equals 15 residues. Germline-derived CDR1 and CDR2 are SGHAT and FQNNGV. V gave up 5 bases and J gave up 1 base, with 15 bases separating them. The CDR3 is CASSLLQGLSYEQYF. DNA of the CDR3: TGTGCCAGCAGCCTGTTACAGGGCTTGTCCTACGAGCAGTACTTC.

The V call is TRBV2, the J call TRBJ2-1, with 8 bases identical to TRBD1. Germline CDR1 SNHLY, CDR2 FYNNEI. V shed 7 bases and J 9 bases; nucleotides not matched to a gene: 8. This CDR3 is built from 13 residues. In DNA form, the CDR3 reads TGTGCCAGCACTCGACAGGGGTCGGGTGAGCAGTTCTTC. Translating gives CASTRQGSGEQFF.

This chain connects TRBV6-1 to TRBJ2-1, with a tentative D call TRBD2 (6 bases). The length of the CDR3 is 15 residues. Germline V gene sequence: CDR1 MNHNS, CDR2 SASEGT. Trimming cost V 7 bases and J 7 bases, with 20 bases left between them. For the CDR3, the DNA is TGTGCCAGCATGCCCCCCCGGGGGAGTCGGAATGAGCAGTTCTTC. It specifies CASMPPRGSRNEQFF.

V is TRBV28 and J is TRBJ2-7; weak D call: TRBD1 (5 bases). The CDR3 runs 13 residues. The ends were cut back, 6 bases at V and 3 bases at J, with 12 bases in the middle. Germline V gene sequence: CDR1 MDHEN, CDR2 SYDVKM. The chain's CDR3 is CASRDNRIYEQYF. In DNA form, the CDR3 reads TGTGCCAGCAGGGACAACAGGATCTACGAGCAGTACTTC.

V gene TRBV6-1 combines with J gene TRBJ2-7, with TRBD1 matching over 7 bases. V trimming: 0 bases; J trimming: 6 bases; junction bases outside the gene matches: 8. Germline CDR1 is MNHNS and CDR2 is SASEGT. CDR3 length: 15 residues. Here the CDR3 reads CASSEARRGGVEQYF. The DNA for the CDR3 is TGTGCCAGCAGTGAAGCGCGGAGAGGGGGCGTCGAGCAGTACTTC.

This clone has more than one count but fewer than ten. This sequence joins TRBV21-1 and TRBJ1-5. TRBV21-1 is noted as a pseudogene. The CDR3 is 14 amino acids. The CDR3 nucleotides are TGTGCCAGCAGCATCGGACGGAGCAATCAGCCCCAGCATTTT. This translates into CASSIGRSNQPQHF.

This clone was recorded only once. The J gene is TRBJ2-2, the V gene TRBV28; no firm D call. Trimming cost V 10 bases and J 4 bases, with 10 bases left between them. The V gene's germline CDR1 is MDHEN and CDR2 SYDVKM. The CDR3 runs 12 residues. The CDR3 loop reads CATGRPTGELFF. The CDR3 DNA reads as TGTGCCACCGGTAGGCCCACCGGGGAGCTGTTTTTT. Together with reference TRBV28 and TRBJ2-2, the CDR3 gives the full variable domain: DVKVTQSSRYLVKRTGEKVFLECVQDMDHENMFWYRQDPGLGLRLIYFSYDVKMKEKGDIPEGYSVSREKKERFSLILESASTNQTSMYLCATGRPTGELFFGEGSRLTVL.

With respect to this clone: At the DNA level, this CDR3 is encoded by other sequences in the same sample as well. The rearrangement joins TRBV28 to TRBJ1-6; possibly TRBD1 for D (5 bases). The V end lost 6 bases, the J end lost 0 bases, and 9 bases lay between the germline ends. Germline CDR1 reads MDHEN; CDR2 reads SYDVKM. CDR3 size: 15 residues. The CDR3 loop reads CASSGGSSYNSPLHF. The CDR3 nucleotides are TGTGCCAGCAGCGGGGGGAGCTCCTATAATTCACCCCTCCACTTT. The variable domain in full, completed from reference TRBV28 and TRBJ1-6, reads DVKVTQSSRYLVKRTGEKVFLECVQDMDHENMFWYRQDPGLGLRLIYFSYDVKMKEKGDIPEGYSVSREKKERFSLILESASTNQTSMYLCASSGGSSYNSPLHFGNGTRLTVT.

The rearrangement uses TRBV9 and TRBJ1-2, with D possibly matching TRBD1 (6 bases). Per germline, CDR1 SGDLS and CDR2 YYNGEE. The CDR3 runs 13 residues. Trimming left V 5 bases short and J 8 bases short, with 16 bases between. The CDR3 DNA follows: TGTGCCAGCAGTACCCCAGGGGACAAGGGCTACACCTTC. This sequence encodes CASSTPGDKGYTF.

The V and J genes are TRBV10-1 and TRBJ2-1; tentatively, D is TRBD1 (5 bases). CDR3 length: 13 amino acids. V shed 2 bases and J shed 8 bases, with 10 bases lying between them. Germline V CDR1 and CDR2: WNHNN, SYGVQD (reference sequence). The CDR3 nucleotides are TGCGCCAGCAGTGAGGGACAAAGCCATGAGCAGTTCTTC. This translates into CASSEGQSHEQFF.